This T cell receptor (beta chain) originates from a study of shared clonotypes between healthy human individuals. Study observations and caveats: The donor pool, a small one, limited the genetic and exposure-history diversity represented. Across subsets, estimated richness was generally greater for naive than for memory populations.

Only in-frame clones appear in the TCRdb table, and some are missing; sequencing was by immunoSEQ multiplex PCR. Of approximately 980,000 clones in the sample, approximately 80% were seen once. With 2 bases removed from V and 1 base from J, the gap between germline ends came to 14 bases. Germline V gene data show CDR1 as MNHEY and CDR2 as SMNVEV (reference sequence). The CDR3 contains 16 residues. For this clone: Its matching antigen is unknown.

The sequenced sample consisted of memory CD4+ T cells sorted from blood. Subset in this sample: CD45RA-negative fraction. This clonotype was obtained from a man aged 18 to 30 in good health. The chain employs TRBV27 and TRBJ2-5, with D unclear. The DNA for the CDR3 is TGTGCCAGCAGTTTAAGTGGGAAGGCCCTCCAAGAGACCCAGTACTTC. It specifies CASSLSGKALQETQYF.